A selection of T cell receptor beta chains follows, all from one sample in a study of cytomegalovirus exposure and HLA in healthy donors. Profiled with immunoSEQ multiplex PCR; TCRdb holds only in-frame clones, not every one. The sample has under 200,000 clones, roughly 80% seen once. The sequencing sample was made of PBMCs. The receptors stem from a woman between 18 and 30 years old in good health and CMV-seronegative. Each CDR3 is given with its conserved first and last residue. A D gene is named only where the DNA matches it firmly. For some rows the clone size is stated as once, few or many, or as a class when expanded; others skip it.

clone_size d_call j_call v_call cdr3_aa cdr3_nt
once . TRBJ1-2 TRBV11-2 CASSSPEGTYGYTF TGTGCCAGCAGCTCTCCTGAGGGAACCTATGGCTACACCTTC
. . TRBJ2-6 TRBV28 CASRPDTTGANVLTF TGTGCCAGCAGGCCCGACACGACTGGGGCCAACGTCCTGACTTTC
. . TRBJ1-4 TRBV30 CAWSFSRGVGRLFF TGTGCCTGGAGTTTCAGCAGGGGAGTTGGACGACTGTTTTTT
. . TRBJ1-6 TRBV10-3 CATRHDFNSPLHF TGTGCCACCAGACACGACTTTAATTCACCCCTCCACTTT
. . TRBJ2-7 TRBV27 CASRSNYEQYF TGTGCCAGCAGGTCAAACTACGAGCAGTACTTC
. TRBD1 TRBJ2-5 TRBV5-6 CASSSRDSIFQETQYF TGTGCCAGCAGCTCCCGGGACAGCATCTTTCAAGAGACCCAGTACTTC
. . TRBJ2-3 TRBV30 CAWGLSGSSTDTQYF TGTGCCTGGGGCCTTAGCGGCTCTAGCACAGATACGCAGTATTTT
few . TRBJ1-4 TRBV2 CASRQAPNEKLFF TGTGCCAGCAGGCAGGCTCCTAATGAAAAACTGTTTTTT
few TRBD2 TRBJ2-3 TRBV7-6 CASSATSGRGTTQYF TGTGCCAGCAGCGCAACTAGCGGGAGAGGTACTACGCAGTATTTT
. TRBD2 TRBJ2-3 TRBV2 CASTPGGGSDTQYF TGTGCCAGCACCCCCGGGGGGGGATCAGATACGCAGTATTTT
. TRBD1 TRBJ2-5 TRBV5-1 CASSLGQGEETQYF TGCGCCAGCAGCTTGGGACAGGGTGAAGAGACCCAGTACTTC
. TRBD1 TRBJ2-1 TRBV5-4 CASSLATGTDYNEQFF TGTGCCAGCAGCTTGGCCACCGGGACAGATTACAATGAGCAGTTCTTC
. . TRBJ2-3 TRBV7-2 CASSSALGALGSDTQYF TGTGCCAGCAGCTCGGCCTTGGGGGCCTTGGGGTCAGATACGCAGTATTTT
. . TRBJ1-3 TRBV28 CASSLSWTAGNTIYF TGTGCCAGCAGTTTAAGCTGGACAGCTGGAAACACCATATATTTT
. TRBD1 TRBJ1-3 TRBV29-1 CSVEDWTGSGNTIYF TGCAGCGTTGAAGACTGGACAGGTTCTGGAAACACCATATATTTT
. . TRBJ1-4 TRBV7-2 CASSHRGLTNEKLFF TGTGCCAGCAGCCACCGGGGGTTGACCAATGAAAAACTGTTTTTT
. TRBD1 TRBJ1-3 TRBV6-1 CASAPNRGTGNTIYF TGTGCCAGCGCACCTAACAGGGGGACTGGAAACACCATATATTTT
. TRBD1 TRBJ1-1 TRBV6-4 CASSPTGGNTEAFF TGTGCCAGCAGCCCCACAGGGGGGAACACTGAAGCTTTCTTT
. TRBD1 TRBJ1-1 TRBV27 CASSSLEKRGHTEAFF TGTGCCAGCAGTTCCCTCGAAAAAAGGGGGCACACTGAAGCTTTCTTT
few TRBD1 TRBJ1-4 TRBV4-3 CASSQDPTGRGNEKLFF TGCGCCAGCAGCCAAGACCCGACAGGGAGAGGGAATGAAAAACTGTTTTTT
. . TRBJ1-1 TRBV7-9 CASSPGNLNTEAFF TGTGCCAGCAGCCCCGGGAACTTGAACACTGAAGCTTTCTTT
. TRBD2 TRBJ2-1 TRBV10-3 CAISEGYERGSGRAGEQFF TGTGCCATCAGTGAGGGCTACGAGAGGGGTAGCGGGAGGGCCGGTGAGCAGTTCTTC
. . TRBJ2-7 TRBV12-2 CASRLAKAGQTYEQYF TGTGCAAGTCGCTTAGCTAAAGCGGGGCAAACCTACGAGCAGTACTTC
. TRBD1 TRBJ1-1 TRBV9 CASSSRQGAFF TGTGCCAGCAGCTCCAGACAGGGAGCTTTCTTT
. . TRBJ1-2 TRBV4-2 CASSQTQGTNYGYTF TGTGCCAGCAGCCAAACCCAGGGGACAAACTATGGCTACACCTTC
. . TRBJ1-1 TRBV4-1 CASSQGPFPDTEAFF TGCGCCAGCAGCCAAGGCCCCTTCCCAGACACTGAAGCTTTCTTT
once . TRBJ1-6 TRBV7-9 CASSFRQPPLHF TGTGCCAGCAGCTTTCGACAGCCACCCCTCCACTTT
. TRBD1 TRBJ1-2 TRBV9 CASSVGDRVAYGYTF TGTGCCAGCAGCGTAGGGGACAGGGTGGCCTATGGCTACACCTTC
once TRBD1 TRBJ2-3 TRBV28 CASSSTGQGPDTQYF TGTGCCAGCAGTTCTACTGGACAGGGCCCAGATACGCAGTATTTT
. TRBD1 TRBJ1-6 TRBV28 CASSRDFQGGTNSPLHF TGTGCCAGCAGTAGGGATTTTCAGGGGGGCACCAATTCACCCCTCCACTTT
few . TRBJ1-1 TRBV4-3 CASSQDRGRMAFF TGCGCCAGCAGCCAAGATAGAGGGAGGATGGCTTTCTTT
. TRBD2 TRBJ2-1 TRBV7-2 CASSLGLAGAGEQFF TGTGCCAGCAGCTTAGGACTAGCGGGAGCAGGCGAGCAGTTCTTC
. TRBD1 TRBJ2-7 TRBV5-1 CASSSRQGSARYEQYF TGCGCCAGCAGCTCGAGACAGGGGTCGGCCCGGTACGAGCAGTACTTC
. TRBD2 TRBJ2-5 TRBV9 CASSARTSTEETQYF TGTGCCAGCAGCGCCCGGACTAGCACCGAAGAGACCCAGTACTTC
. . TRBJ2-7 TRBV7-9 CASSETGRRLGYEQYF TGTGCCAGCAGCGAGACAGGGAGGCGGTTGGGCTACGAGCAGTACTTC
. TRBD1 TRBJ1-2 TRBV19 CASSFLPGQGFDGYTF TGTGCCAGTAGTTTTTTACCGGGACAGGGGTTCGATGGCTACACCTTC
once TRBD2 TRBJ2-7 TRBV29-1 CSVVGTTTYEQYF TGCAGCGTTGTTGGGACTACTACCTACGAGCAGTACTTC
. . TRBJ1-4 TRBV21-1 CASSILGQGYEKLFF TGTGCCAGCAGCATCTTGGGACAGGGTTATGAAAAACTGTTTTTT
once TRBD1 TRBJ1-1 TRBV18 CASSLPWTGETEAFF TGTGCCAGCTCACTACCTTGGACAGGGGAGACTGAAGCTTTCTTT
. . TRBJ2-5 TRBV7-8 CASWRERETQYF TGTGCCAGCTGGAGGGAGCGGGAGACCCAGTACTTC
. . TRBJ1-1 TRBV27 CASSTWRFTEAFF TGTGCCAGCAGCACGTGGAGGTTCACTGAAGCTTTCTTT
. . TRBJ1-1 TRBV7-2 CASSYLSGQSTEAFF TGTGCCAGCAGCTACCTCTCAGGACAGTCCACTGAAGCTTTCTTT
few TRBD1 TRBJ1-4 TRBV11-3 CASSFSTGVQEKLFF TGTGCCAGCAGCTTTTCGACAGGGGTTCAAGAAAAACTGTTTTTT
. TRBD1 TRBJ1-3 TRBV19 CASSTYDRGPIPFSGNTIYF TGTGCCAGTAGTACTTATGACAGGGGGCCGATTCCGTTCTCTGGAAACACCATATATTTT
. . TRBJ1-1 TRBV23-1 CASSHPPFTRVWATEAFF TGCGCCAGCAGTCATCCCCCTTTTACCAGGGTGTGGGCCACTGAAGCTTTCTTT
. TRBD1 TRBJ1-5 TRBV30 CAWSVGTGIQPQHF TGTGCCTGGAGTGTAGGGACAGGGATTCAGCCCCAGCATTTT
. . TRBJ2-7 TRBV29-1 CSVYYEQYF TGCAGCGTTTACTACGAGCAGTACTTC
. . TRBJ1-5 TRBV7-8 CASSLGSSQVNQPQHF TGTGCCAGCAGCTTAGGCAGTTCGCAGGTTAATCAGCCCCAGCATTTT
medium-sized TRBD2 TRBJ2-1 TRBV28 CASSLTTSGSSYNEQFF TGTGCCAGCAGTTTGACCACGAGCGGGAGCTCCTACAATGAGCAGTTCTTC
. TRBD1 TRBJ2-3 TRBV10-3 CATTTGPSDTQYF TGTGCCACCACGACAGGGCCGTCAGATACGCAGTATTTT
. TRBD1 TRBJ1-1 TRBV27 CASSVGQGMNTEAFF TGTGCCAGCAGTGTGGGACAGGGGATGAACACTGAAGCTTTCTTT
. TRBD1 TRBJ2-1 TRBV6-5 CASTPTGGNEQFF TGTGCCAGCACCCCGACAGGGGGAAATGAGCAGTTCTTC
. . TRBJ2-1 TRBV7-9 CASSFPTMSRNEQFF TGTGCCAGCAGCTTTCCGACTATGTCTCGAAATGAGCAGTTCTTC